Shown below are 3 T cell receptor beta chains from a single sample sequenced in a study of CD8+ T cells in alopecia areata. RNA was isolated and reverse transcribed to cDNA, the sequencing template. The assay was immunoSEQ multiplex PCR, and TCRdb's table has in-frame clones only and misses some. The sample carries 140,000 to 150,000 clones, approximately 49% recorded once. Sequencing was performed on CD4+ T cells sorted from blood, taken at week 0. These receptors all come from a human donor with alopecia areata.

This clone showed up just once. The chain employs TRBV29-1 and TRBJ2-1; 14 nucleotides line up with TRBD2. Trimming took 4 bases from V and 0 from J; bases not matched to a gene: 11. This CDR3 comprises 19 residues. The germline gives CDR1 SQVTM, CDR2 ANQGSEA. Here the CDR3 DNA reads TGCAGCGTTGCGGGACTAGCGGGAGACACCGCGAGCTCCTACAATGAGCAGTTCTTC. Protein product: CSVAGLAGDTASSYNEQFF.

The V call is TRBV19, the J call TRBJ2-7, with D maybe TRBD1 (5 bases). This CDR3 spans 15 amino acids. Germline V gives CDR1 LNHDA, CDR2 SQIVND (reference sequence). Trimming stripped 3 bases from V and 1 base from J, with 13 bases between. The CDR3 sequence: CASSIGQPASYEQYF. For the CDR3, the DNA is TGTGCCAGTAGTATCGGACAACCGGCATCCTACGAGCAGTACTTC. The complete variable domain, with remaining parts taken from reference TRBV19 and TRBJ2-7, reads DGGITQSPKYLFRKEGQNVTLSCEQNLNHDAMYWYRQDPGQGLRLIYYSQIVNDFQKGDIAEGYSVSREKKESFPLTVTSAQKNPTAFYLCASSIGQPASYEQYFGPGTRLTVT.

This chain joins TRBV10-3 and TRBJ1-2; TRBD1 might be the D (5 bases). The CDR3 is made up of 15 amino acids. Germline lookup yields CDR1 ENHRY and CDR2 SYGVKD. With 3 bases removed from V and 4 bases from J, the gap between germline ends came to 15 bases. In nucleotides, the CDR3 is TGTGCCATCAGTGATTATAACCAGGGCCTCTATGGCTACACCTTC. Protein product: CAISDYNQGLYGYTF.